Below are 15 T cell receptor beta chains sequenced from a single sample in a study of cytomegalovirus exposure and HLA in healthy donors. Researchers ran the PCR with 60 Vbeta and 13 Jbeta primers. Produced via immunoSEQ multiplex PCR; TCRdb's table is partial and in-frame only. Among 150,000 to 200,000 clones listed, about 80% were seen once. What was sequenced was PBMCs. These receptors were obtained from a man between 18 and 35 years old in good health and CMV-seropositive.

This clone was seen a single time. The CDR3 reads CASSVGLQPQHF. The CDR3 bases are TGTGCCAGTTCGGTGGGGCTTCAGCCCCAGCATTTT. This chain uses TRBV28 with TRBJ1-5, with D maybe TRBD1 (5 bases). Between the trimmed V and J ends, which lost 9 bases and 6 bases, there was a span of 12 bases. The CDR3 is made up of 12 amino acids. The germline V gene has CDR1 MDHEN and CDR2 SYDVKM.

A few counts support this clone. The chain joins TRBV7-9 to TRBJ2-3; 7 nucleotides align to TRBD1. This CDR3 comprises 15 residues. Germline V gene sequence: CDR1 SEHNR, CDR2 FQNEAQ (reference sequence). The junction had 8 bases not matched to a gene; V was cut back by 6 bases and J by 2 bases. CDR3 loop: CASSPRDRDTDTQYF. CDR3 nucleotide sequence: TGTGCCAGCAGTCCCCGGGACAGAGACACAGATACGCAGTATTTT.

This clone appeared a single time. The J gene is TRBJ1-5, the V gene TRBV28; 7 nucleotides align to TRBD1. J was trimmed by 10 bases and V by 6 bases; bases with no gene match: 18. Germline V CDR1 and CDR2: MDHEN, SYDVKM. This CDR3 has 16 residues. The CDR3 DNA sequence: TGTGCCAGCAGACCTACCGGGACAGCTCCCGTTTATCCCCAGCATTTT. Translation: CASRPTGTAPVYPQHF.

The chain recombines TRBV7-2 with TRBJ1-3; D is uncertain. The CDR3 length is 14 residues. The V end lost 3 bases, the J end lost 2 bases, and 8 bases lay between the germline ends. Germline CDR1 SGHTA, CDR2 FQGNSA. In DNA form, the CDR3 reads TGTGCCAGCAGCTTCACGTCAGCTGGAAACACCATATATTTT. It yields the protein CASSFTSAGNTIYF.

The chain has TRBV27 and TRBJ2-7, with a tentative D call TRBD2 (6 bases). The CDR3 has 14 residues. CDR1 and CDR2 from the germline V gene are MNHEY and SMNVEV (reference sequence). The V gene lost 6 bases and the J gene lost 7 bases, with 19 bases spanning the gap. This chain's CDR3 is CASSLGTDVPEQYF. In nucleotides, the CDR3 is TGTGCCAGCAGCCTCGGGACTGACGTTCCGGAGCAGTACTTC.

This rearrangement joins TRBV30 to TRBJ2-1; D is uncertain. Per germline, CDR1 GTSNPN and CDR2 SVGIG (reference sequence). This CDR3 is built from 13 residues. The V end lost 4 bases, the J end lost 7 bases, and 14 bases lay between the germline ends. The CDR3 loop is CAWIAENGNEQFF. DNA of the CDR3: TGTGCCTGGATTGCGGAAAACGGGAATGAGCAGTTCTTC.

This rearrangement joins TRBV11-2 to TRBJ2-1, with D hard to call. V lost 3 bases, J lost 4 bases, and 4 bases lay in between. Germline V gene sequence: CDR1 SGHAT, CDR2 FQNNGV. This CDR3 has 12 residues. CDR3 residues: CASSLYYNEQFF. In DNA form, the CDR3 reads TGTGCCAGCAGCTTGTATTACAATGAGCAGTTCTTC.

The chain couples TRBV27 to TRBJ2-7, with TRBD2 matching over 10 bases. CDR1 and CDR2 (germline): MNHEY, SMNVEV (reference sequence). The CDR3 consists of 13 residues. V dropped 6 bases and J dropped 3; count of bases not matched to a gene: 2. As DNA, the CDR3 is TGTGCCAGCAGCACTAGCGGGAACTACGAGCAGTACTTC. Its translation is CASSTSGNYEQYF.

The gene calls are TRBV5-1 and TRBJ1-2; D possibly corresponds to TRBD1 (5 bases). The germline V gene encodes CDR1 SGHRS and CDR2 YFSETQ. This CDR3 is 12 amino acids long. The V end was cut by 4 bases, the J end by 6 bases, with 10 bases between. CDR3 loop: CASSALRDGYTF. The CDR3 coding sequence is TGCGCCAGCAGCGCCCTCAGGGATGGCTACACCTTC.

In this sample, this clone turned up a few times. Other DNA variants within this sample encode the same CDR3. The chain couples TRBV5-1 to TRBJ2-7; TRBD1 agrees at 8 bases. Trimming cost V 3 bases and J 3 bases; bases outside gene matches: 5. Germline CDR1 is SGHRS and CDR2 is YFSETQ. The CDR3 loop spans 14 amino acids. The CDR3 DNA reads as TGCGCCAGCAGCTCCGGACAGGGCGGCTACGAGCAGTACTTC. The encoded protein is CASSSGQGGYEQYF.

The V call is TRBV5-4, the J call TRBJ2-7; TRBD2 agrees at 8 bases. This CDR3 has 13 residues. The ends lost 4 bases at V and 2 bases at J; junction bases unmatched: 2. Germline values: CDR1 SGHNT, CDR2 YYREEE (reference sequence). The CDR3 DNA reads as TGTGCCAGCAGCCGGGGACTAGCCTACGAGCAGTACTTC. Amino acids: CASSRGLAYEQYF.

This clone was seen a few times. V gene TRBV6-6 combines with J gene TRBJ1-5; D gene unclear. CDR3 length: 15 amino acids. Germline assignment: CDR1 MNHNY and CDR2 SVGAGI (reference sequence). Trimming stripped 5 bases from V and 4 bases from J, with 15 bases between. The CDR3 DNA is TGTGCCAGCAGTCCGGGTCCCGACGGGAATCAGCCCCAGCATTTT. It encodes CASSPGPDGNQPQHF.

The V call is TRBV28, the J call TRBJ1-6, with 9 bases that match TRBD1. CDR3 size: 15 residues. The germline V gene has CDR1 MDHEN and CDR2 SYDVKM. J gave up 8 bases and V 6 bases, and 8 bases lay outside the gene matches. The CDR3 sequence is CASRIQGAFHSPLHF. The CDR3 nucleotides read TGTGCCAGCAGAATACAGGGGGCTTTCCATTCACCCCTCCACTTT.

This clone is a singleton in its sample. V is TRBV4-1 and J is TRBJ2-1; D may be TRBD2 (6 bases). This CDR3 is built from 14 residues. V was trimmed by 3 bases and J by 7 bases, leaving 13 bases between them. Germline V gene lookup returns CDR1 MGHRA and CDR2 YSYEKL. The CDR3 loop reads CASSQLVGGNEQFF. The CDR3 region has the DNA TGCGCCAGCAGCCAGCTAGTGGGGGGAAATGAGCAGTTCTTC.

The CDR3 loop reads CASNEQGLNEQFF. For the CDR3, the DNA is TGTGCCAGCAATGAGCAGGGGTTGAATGAGCAGTTCTTC. This chain connects TRBV11-2 to TRBJ2-1; tentatively, D is TRBD1 (6 bases). The germline gives CDR1 SGHAT, CDR2 FQNNGV. The V end lost 7 bases, the J end lost 7 bases, and 14 bases lay between the germline ends. The CDR3 spans 13 residues.